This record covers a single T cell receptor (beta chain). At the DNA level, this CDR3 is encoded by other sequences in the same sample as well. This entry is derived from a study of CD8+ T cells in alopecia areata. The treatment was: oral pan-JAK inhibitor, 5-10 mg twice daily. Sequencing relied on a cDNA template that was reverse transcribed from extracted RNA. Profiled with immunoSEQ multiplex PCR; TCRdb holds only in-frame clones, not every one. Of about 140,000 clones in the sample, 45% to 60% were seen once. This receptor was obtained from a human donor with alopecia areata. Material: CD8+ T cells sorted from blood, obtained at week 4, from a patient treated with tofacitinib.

The chain's CDR3 is CASSAGMNTEAFF. DNA for the CDR3: TGTGCCAGCAGTGCCGGAATGAACACTGAAGCTTTCTTT. The chain combines TRBV25-1 with TRBJ1-1, with unresolved D. Germline CDR1 MGHDK, CDR2 SYGVNS. This CDR3 contains 13 residues. V was pared by 4 bases and J by 0 bases, with 6 bases between.